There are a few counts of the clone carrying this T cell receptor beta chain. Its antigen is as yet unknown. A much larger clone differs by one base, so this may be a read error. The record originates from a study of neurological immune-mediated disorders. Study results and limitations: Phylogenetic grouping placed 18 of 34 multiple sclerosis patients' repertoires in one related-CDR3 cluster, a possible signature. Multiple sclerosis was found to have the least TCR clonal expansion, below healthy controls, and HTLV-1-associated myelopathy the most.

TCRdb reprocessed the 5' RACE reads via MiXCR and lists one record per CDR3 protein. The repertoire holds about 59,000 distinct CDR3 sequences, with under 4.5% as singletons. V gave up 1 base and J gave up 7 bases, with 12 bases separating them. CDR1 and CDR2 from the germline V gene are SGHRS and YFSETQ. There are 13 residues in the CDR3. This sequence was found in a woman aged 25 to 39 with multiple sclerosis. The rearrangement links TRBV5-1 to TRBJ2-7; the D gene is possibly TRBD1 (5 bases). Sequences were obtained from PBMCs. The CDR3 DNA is TGCGCCAGCAGCTTGCCGACAGTAGAAGAGCAGTACTTC. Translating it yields CASSLPTVEEQYF. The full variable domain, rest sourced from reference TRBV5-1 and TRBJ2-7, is KAGVTQTPRYLIKTRGQQVTLSCSPISGHRSVSWYQQTPGQGLQFLFEYFSETQRNKGNFPGRFSGRQFSNSRSEMNVSTLELGDSALYLCASSLPTVEEQYFGPGTRLTVT.